Described below is a single T cell receptor beta chain sequence and its context. Its antigen is undetermined. Here immunoSEQ multiplex PCR was the method, and the copy in TCRdb shows in-frame clones only, minus some. The table lists about 42,000 clones, more than 65% of them singletons. Per the germline V gene, CDR1 is MGHRA and CDR2 is YSYEKL. V was pared by 4 bases and J by 2 bases, with 12 bases between. The CDR3 is made up of 14 amino acids. The data derive from a study of PD-L1 blockade in urothelial cancer. Background on the study: The researchers analyzed blood 3 weeks (second dose) and 6 weeks after treatment start. Study results and caveats: Below-median pretreatment blood TCR clonality was a predictor of better survival.

The sample in question was PBMCs, obtained around atezolizumab (anti-PD-L1) treatment. This sequence originates from a man aged 65 to 79 with urothelial cancer. The genes are TRBV4-1 and TRBJ2-7; maybe TRBD1 (5 bases). CDR3 residues: CASSPRTPTYEQYF. The CDR3 DNA sequence: TGCGCCAGCAGCCCTAGGACACCTACCTACGAGCAGTACTTC.